The 15 T cell receptor beta chains presented below share a single source sample, sequenced in a study of T-cell memory formation after mild COVID-19. TCRdb ran MiXCR on the 5' RACE reads and lists one entry per CDR3 protein. Of roughly 200,000 distinct CDR3 sequences in the sample, 18% are singletons; the top ten hold 2% to 2.5%. The sample taken for sequencing was PBMCs or a T cell subset sorted from them (not recorded which). The receptor source for this set is an adult woman who had mild COVID-19 (a few samples of this study predate the infection). Cell type and time point are not known.

This clonotype was counted between two and nine times. This sequence joins TRBV10-3 and TRBJ2-3, with TRBD2 identical over 15 bases. In germline, CDR1 is ENHRY, CDR2 SYGVKD. The CDR3 extends over 15 amino acids. J was trimmed by 5 bases and V by 6 bases; bases with no gene match: 3. The CDR3 sequence is CAISAGLAGGDTQYF. CDR3 bases: TGTGCCATCAGCGCGGGACTAGCGGGAGGAGATACGCAGTATTTT.

In its sample, this clonotype was seen a few times. The rearrangement uses TRBV2 and TRBJ2-7; TRBD1 aligns across 9 bases. V lost 5 bases to trimming and J lost 2 bases; unmatched junction nucleotides: 1. This CDR3 region has 13 residues. Germline V lookup: CDR1 SNHLY, CDR2 FYNNEI. CDR3 region: CASSWDRAYEQYF. In DNA, the CDR3 is TGTGCCAGCAGTTGGGACAGGGCCTACGAGCAGTACTTC.

J is TRBJ1-6 and V is TRBV20-1; 11 bases are a match to TRBD1. CDR1 DFQATT and CDR2 SNEGSKA come from the germline V gene (reference sequence). The CDR3 is 15 amino acids. J lost 10 bases, V lost 5 bases, and 10 bases had no gene match. Here the CDR3 DNA reads TGCAGTGCTGACCCCGGGACAGGGGGAAGATCACCCCTCCACTTT. This sequence encodes CSADPGTGGRSPLHF.

This sequence joins TRBV15 and TRBJ2-1; 13 nucleotides match TRBD2. V dropped 11 bases and J dropped 7; count of bases not matched to a gene: 8. Germline CDR1 LNHNV, CDR2 YYDKDF (reference sequence). This CDR3 region has 14 residues. The CDR3 sequence: CAAQGLAGANEQFF. CDR3 bases: TGTGCCGCCCAAGGACTAGCGGGAGCTAATGAGCAGTTCTTC.

The count of this clonotype is one. CDR3 loop: CASRPTRRATQYF. The CDR3 coding sequence is TGTGCCAGCAGACCGACTAGGCGGGCTACGCAGTATTTT. This chain links TRBV5-4 with TRBJ2-3; tentative D call: TRBD2 (6 bases). Trimming left V 5 bases short and J 8 bases short, with 15 bases between. The germline V gene encodes CDR1 SGHNT and CDR2 YYREEE (reference sequence). The CDR3 contains 13 residues.

V gene TRBV6-1 combines with J gene TRBJ2-1; tentative D call: TRBD2 (5 bases). This CDR3 has 13 residues. Germline V lookup: CDR1 MNHNS, CDR2 SASEGT. Trimming pared 5 bases from V and 5 bases from J, leaving 10 bases between. CDR3 sequence: CASSPNGNNEQFF. The DNA of the CDR3 is TGTGCCAGCAGTCCTAACGGGAACAATGAGCAGTTCTTC.

Comment on this clonotype: The junction departs from the called germline gene at one end, perhaps through a read error. The J gene is TRBJ1-1, the V gene TRBV20-1, with D uncertain. CDR3 length equals 14 residues. CDR1 and CDR2 from the germline V gene are DFQATT and SNEGSKA (reference sequence). The CDR3 spells CSATDLNLNSEAFF. The CDR3 DNA sequence: TGCAGTGCTACTGACCTTAACTTGAACTCTGAAGCTTTCTTT.

With regard to this clonotype: At one end, the junction sequence differs from germline, possibly due to a read error. This chain connects TRBV3-1 to TRBJ2-6; D gene unclear. The germline V gene has CDR1 LGHDT and CDR2 YNNKEL (reference sequence). The CDR3 contains 19 residues. This CDR3 is CASSQDILDPFSWANVLTF. The CDR3 DNA reads TGTGCCAGCAGCCAAGATATCCTGGATCCATTCTCTTGGGCCAACGTCCTGACTTTC.

The DNA of the CDR3 is TGCAGTGCTAGAGGAAGAACCACCACCTACGAGCAGTACTTC. Translated: CSARGRTTTYEQYF. J is TRBJ2-7 and V is TRBV20-1; D gene unclear. The V end was cut by 1 base, the J end by 2 bases, with 12 bases between. Germline CDR1 and CDR2: DFQATT and SNEGSKA (reference sequence). The CDR3 sequence is 14 residues long.

The chain combines TRBV19 with TRBJ2-7; D unresolved. The CDR3 consists of 17 residues. Germline assignment: CDR1 LNHDA and CDR2 SQIVND (reference sequence). Trimming removed 3 bases at V and 2 bases at J, with 20 bases between. The CDR3 is CASSITTLTDQTYEQYF. The CDR3 nucleotides are TGTGCCAGTAGTATTACTACGTTAACGGACCAAACCTACGAGCAGTACTTC.

V is TRBV24-1 and J is TRBJ2-1, with D possibly being TRBD2 (6 bases). Germline loops: CDR1 KGHDR, CDR2 SFDVKD. V lost 11 bases and J 13 bases, leaving 23 bases between the germline ends. This CDR3 region has 13 residues. CDR3 in DNA: TGTGCCAGCTCGCAGGGAGCGGGTCGAATTCAGTTCTTC. Encoded protein: CASSQGAGRIQFF.

The chain links TRBV6-6 to TRBJ1-1; D ambiguous. CDR1 MNHNY and CDR2 SVGAGI come from the germline V gene (reference sequence). This CDR3 contains 15 residues. The V end was cut by 6 bases, the J end by 0 bases, with 14 bases between. This CDR3 reads CASSFSVGMNTEAFF. The DNA of the CDR3 is TGTGCCAGCAGCTTCTCAGTGGGCATGAACACTGAAGCTTTCTTT.

This clonotype was observed at least ten times. CDR3 DNA: TGTGCCAGCAGCCTTAGCGGACAGAATCAAGAGACCCAGTACTTC. Its protein product is CASSLSGQNQETQYF. The J gene is TRBJ2-5, the V gene TRBV7-2; perhaps D is TRBD1 or TRBD2 (6 bases each). CDR3 length: 15 residues. The ends were cut back, 5 bases at V and 2 bases at J, with 15 bases in the middle. Germline V CDR1 and CDR2: SGHTA, FQGNSA.

The chain has TRBV13 and TRBJ1-6; the D gene is possibly TRBD1 (5 bases). The CDR3 covers 17 residues. V dropped 7 bases and J dropped 0 bases, with 16 bases sitting between them. CDR1 PRHDT and CDR2 FYEKMQ come from the germline V gene (reference sequence). CDR3 region: CASIRGGGSSYNSPLHF. For the CDR3, the DNA is TGTGCCAGCATCCGCGGGGGGGGAAGCTCCTATAATTCACCCCTCCACTTT.

This clonotype has only a few counts. The chain uses TRBV21-1 and TRBJ1-1. TRBV21-1 is termed a pseudogene. The CDR3 runs to 14 residues. CDR3 residues: CASSKANQNTEAFF. Written as DNA, the CDR3 is TGTGCCAGCAGCAAAGCAAATCAGAACACTGAAGCTTTCTTT.